A selection of T cell receptor beta chains follows, all from one sample in a study of blood T cell repertoires in COVID-19. The repertoire was sequenced with immunoSEQ multiplex PCR; TCRdb's copy has only in-frame clones and lacks some. The sample has about 39,000 clones; approximately 85% are singletons. The source material was peripheral blood. These receptors originate from a man aged 55 to 70 with acute or convalescent COVID-19. CDR3s include the opening cysteine and the closing phenylalanine or tryptophan. Fields, in order: J gene, clone size, D gene, V gene, CDR3 DNA, CDR3 protein. A D gene is named only where the DNA matches it firmly. Some rows mark clone size as missing; the rest say once, few, many or name a class of expanded clone.

J gene: TRBJ2-6
clone size: .
D gene: .
V gene: TRBV28
CDR3 DNA: TGTGCCAGCTCCGAACCGACACGCTCTGGGGCCAACGTCCTGACTTTC
CDR3 protein: CASSEPTRSGANVLTF

J gene: TRBJ2-3
clone size: .
D gene: TRBD2
V gene: TRBV28
CDR3 DNA: TGTGCCAGCAGTTCCCCATGGGGCGGGAGGGGCACAGATACGCAGTATTTT
CDR3 protein: CASSSPWGGRGTDTQYF

J gene: TRBJ2-5
clone size: .
D gene: .
V gene: TRBV19
CDR3 DNA: TGTGCCAGTAGTATAAGTAGGCTAGCGACCCAAGAGACCCAGTACTTC
CDR3 protein: CASSISRLATQETQYF

J gene: TRBJ1-4
clone size: .
D gene: TRBD1
V gene: TRBV6-5
CDR3 DNA: TGTGCCAGCACATATGGGGGGACAGGAGGTGAAAAACTGTTTTTT
CDR3 protein: CASTYGGTGGEKLFF

J gene: TRBJ1-6
clone size: .
D gene: .
V gene: TRBV28
CDR3 DNA: TGTGCCAGCAGAGGGGTCGGGACTGTCCACTTT
CDR3 protein: CASRGVGTVHF

J gene: TRBJ1-4
clone size: few
D gene: TRBD1
V gene: TRBV5-1
CDR3 DNA: TGCGCCAGCAGCCCCACAGGGGTACGAGGTGAAAAACTGTTTTTT
CDR3 protein: CASSPTGVRGEKLFF

J gene: TRBJ2-2
clone size: .
D gene: TRBD1
V gene: TRBV24-1
CDR3 DNA: TGTGCCACCACACCGGGACAGGGTTCCACCGGGGAGCTGTTTTTT
CDR3 protein: CATTPGQGSTGELFF

J gene: TRBJ1-1
clone size: .
D gene: .
V gene: TRBV30
CDR3 DNA: TGTGCCTGGAGTTCCGGCGGGAGCACTGAAGCTTTCTTT
CDR3 protein: CAWSSGGSTEAFF

J gene: TRBJ1-2
clone size: .
D gene: .
V gene: TRBV28
CDR3 DNA: TGTGCCAGCAGTACCCCGGGGAGCTATGGCTACACCTTC
CDR3 protein: CASSTPGSYGYTF

J gene: TRBJ2-2
clone size: .
D gene: .
V gene: TRBV28
CDR3 DNA: TGTGCCACCACAGGGAACACCGGGGAGCTGTTTTTT
CDR3 protein: CATTGNTGELFF

J gene: TRBJ2-1
clone size: .
D gene: TRBD2
V gene: TRBV11-3
CDR3 DNA: TGTGCCAGCAGTTCCACCGGGACTAACTACAATGAGCAGTTCTTC
CDR3 protein: CASSSTGTNYNEQFF

J gene: TRBJ1-4
clone size: few
D gene: .
V gene: TRBV19
CDR3 DNA: TGTGCCAGTAGTATTATCGGGACTTCCAATGAAAAACTGTTTTTT
CDR3 protein: CASSIIGTSNEKLFF

J gene: TRBJ2-3
clone size: .
D gene: TRBD1
V gene: TRBV27
CDR3 DNA: TGTGCCAGCGCATCCTTGAACAGGGGTACAGATACGCAGTATTTT
CDR3 protein: CASASLNRGTDTQYF

J gene: TRBJ2-3
clone size: .
D gene: TRBD2
V gene: TRBV3-1/TRBV3-2
CDR3 DNA: TGTGCCAGCAGCCGTCAAGCGGGGCGCACAGATACGCAGTATTTT
CDR3 protein: CASSRQAGRTDTQYF

J gene: TRBJ2-7
clone size: .
D gene: .
V gene: TRBV27
CDR3 DNA: TGTGCCAGCAGTTTAGGATTTCCGACCTCGGGGCAGTACTTC
CDR3 protein: CASSLGFPTSGQYF

J gene: TRBJ1-1
clone size: once
D gene: .
V gene: TRBV30
CDR3 DNA: TGTGCCTGCACAGGGATTGGTGTAGCTTTCTTT
CDR3 protein: CACTGIGVAFF

J gene: TRBJ1-1
clone size: .
D gene: .
V gene: TRBV7-2
CDR3 DNA: TGTGCCAGCAGCTTAGGGGGAGCTGAAGCTTTCTTT
CDR3 protein: CASSLGGAEAFF

J gene: TRBJ2-6
clone size: .
D gene: .
V gene: TRBV28
CDR3 DNA: TGTGCCAGCACCGACGGGGGAGTCCGCTCTGGGGCCAACGTCCTGACTTTC
CDR3 protein: CASTDGGVRSGANVLTF

J gene: TRBJ2-3
clone size: .
D gene: .
V gene: TRBV12-3/TRBV12-4
CDR3 DNA: TGTGCCAGCAGTTTATTCTCAGATACGCAGTATTTT
CDR3 protein: CASSLFSDTQYF

J gene: TRBJ1-5
clone size: .
D gene: .
V gene: TRBV28
CDR3 DNA: TGTGCCAGCAGTTTAGCGGGTAATAGCAATCAGCCCCAGCATTTT
CDR3 protein: CASSLAGNSNQPQHF

J gene: TRBJ2-2
clone size: .
D gene: TRBD2
V gene: TRBV12-5
CDR3 DNA: TGTGCTAGTGGCCCCGGCGGGGGGTGGGCCGGGGAGCTGTTTTTT
CDR3 protein: CASGPGGGWAGELFF

J gene: TRBJ1-2
clone size: .
D gene: TRBD1
V gene: TRBV12-3/TRBV12-4
CDR3 DNA: TGTGCCAGCAGTGCTGGGACAGAGTATGGCTACACCTTC
CDR3 protein: CASSAGTEYGYTF

J gene: TRBJ1-1
clone size: .
D gene: TRBD1
V gene: TRBV2
CDR3 DNA: TGTGCCAGCAAGTCCCAAGGGGGCGGCACTGAAGCTTTCTTT
CDR3 protein: CASKSQGGGTEAFF

J gene: TRBJ1-6
clone size: once
D gene: .
V gene: TRBV9
CDR3 DNA: TGTGCCAGCAGCGATGGGAGGGCCGGGAATTCACCCCTCCACTTT
CDR3 protein: CASSDGRAGNSPLHF

J gene: TRBJ2-1
clone size: medium-sized
D gene: .
V gene: TRBV2
CDR3 DNA: TGTGCCAGCTCCCCCTATGTTGGCGGAGGGGTCTACAATGAGCAGTTCTTC
CDR3 protein: CASSPYVGGGVYNEQFF

J gene: TRBJ1-6
clone size: .
D gene: TRBD1
V gene: TRBV18
CDR3 DNA: TGTGCCAGCTCTCCCCGGGACAGGGATTCACCCCTCCACTTT
CDR3 protein: CASSPRDRDSPLHF

J gene: TRBJ1-4
clone size: .
D gene: TRBD1
V gene: TRBV5-6
CDR3 DNA: TGTGCCAGCAGCGGGCCGGGACAGGGAGGCGAAAAACTGTTTTTT
CDR3 protein: CASSGPGQGGEKLFF

J gene: TRBJ2-3
clone size: .
D gene: TRBD2
V gene: TRBV11-2
CDR3 DNA: TGTGCCAGCAGCTTAGATTTCTCTCGTACAGCCGGGGGGACAGATACGCAGTATTTT
CDR3 protein: CASSLDFSRTAGGTDTQYF

J gene: TRBJ2-5
clone size: once
D gene: .
V gene: TRBV7-2
CDR3 DNA: TGTGCCAGCAGCTCGTTAAGGGGGAATCGAGAGACCCAGTACTTC
CDR3 protein: CASSSLRGNRETQYF

J gene: TRBJ1-1
clone size: .
D gene: .
V gene: TRBV29-1
CDR3 DNA: TGCAGCGTTAGGTCCCAGGGCGAAACTGAAGCTTTCTTT
CDR3 protein: CSVRSQGETEAFF

J gene: TRBJ1-2
clone size: .
D gene: .
V gene: TRBV3-1/TRBV3-2
CDR3 DNA: TGTGCCAGCAGCCCGCGGGGGGGACCTTCAATACACTTTCACTTC
CDR3 protein: CASSPRGGPSIHFHF

J gene: TRBJ2-5
clone size: .
D gene: .
V gene: TRBV18
CDR3 DNA: TGTGCCAGCTCCGAGGGCCAGACCCAAGAGACCCAGTACTTC
CDR3 protein: CASSEGQTQETQYF

J gene: TRBJ2-7
clone size: .
D gene: TRBD2
V gene: TRBV24-1
CDR3 DNA: TGTGCCACCAGTGCCGGGACTAGCGGGACCTACGAGCAGTACTTC
CDR3 protein: CATSAGTSGTYEQYF

J gene: TRBJ2-3
clone size: .
D gene: .
V gene: TRBV14
CDR3 DNA: TGTGCCAGCAGCCAAGAGAGGAGACTGAGCACAGATACGCAGTATTTT
CDR3 protein: CASSQERRLSTDTQYF

J gene: TRBJ1-6
clone size: .
D gene: .
V gene: TRBV5-1
CDR3 DNA: TGCGCCAGCAGCTTGGAGCGAAGCTCCTATAATTCACCCCTCCACTTT
CDR3 protein: CASSLERSSYNSPLHF

J gene: TRBJ1-5
clone size: .
D gene: .
V gene: TRBV19
CDR3 DNA: TGTGCCAGTAGTACCGGGGAGGGGGGCCATCAGCCCCAGCATTTT
CDR3 protein: CASSTGEGGHQPQHF

J gene: TRBJ2-2
clone size: .
D gene: .
V gene: TRBV15
CDR3 DNA: TGTGCCACCAGCAGCTCGCGACAGGTTTCCACCGGGGAGCTGTTTTTT
CDR3 protein: CATSSSRQVSTGELFF

J gene: TRBJ2-5
clone size: .
D gene: .
V gene: TRBV6-2/TRBV6-3
CDR3 DNA: TGTGCCAGCAGTTACGTTTACGGGACCCAGTACTTC
CDR3 protein: CASSYVYGTQYF

J gene: TRBJ1-1
clone size: .
D gene: .
V gene: TRBV19
CDR3 DNA: TGTGCCAGTAGCCTCTCCAGGGTTGCCACTGAAGCTTTCTTT
CDR3 protein: CASSLSRVATEAFF

J gene: TRBJ2-1
clone size: .
D gene: TRBD2
V gene: TRBV4-1
CDR3 DNA: TGCGCCAGCAGCCAAGAAGGGATCACTAGCGGGAGAAGCAATGAGCAGTTCTTC
CDR3 protein: CASSQEGITSGRSNEQFF